The T cell receptor (beta chain) under discussion was sequenced for a study of blood T cells in healthy people across ages. Findings and limits, study-wide: PBMCs were not sorted, which prevented a conclusive comparison of naive versus antigen-experienced cells.

Primers used in a second PCR of roughly 6 to 11 cycles were a sample-barcoded 5' primer and a J-beta primer mix. TCRdb used MiXCR to reprocess the 5' RACE reads, holding one entry per CDR3 protein. The sample holds 780,000 or so distinct CDR3 sequences; 25% are singletons and the top ten take under 4%. This clonotype appeared a few times. Its antigen is unknown. CDR3 length equals 13 residues. V gave up 5 bases and J gave up 4 bases, with 12 bases separating them. The V gene's germline CDR1 is DFQATT and CDR2 SNEGSKA (reference sequence). These same data were also listed under a study on T cells of mothers and their children. Turning to that study: The sample comes from roughly 9 healthy Caucasian donors: mothers and children.

Sequenced material: blood. The TCR comes from a boy younger than 18 in good health. V is TRBV20-1 and J is TRBJ2-1; D is perhaps TRBD2 (5 bases). The CDR3 nucleotides read TGCAGTGCTTCGGAAGAGCGGTACAATGAGCAGTTCTTC. This gives the protein CSASEERYNEQFF.